This T cell receptor (beta chain) comes out of a study of blood T cell repertoires in COVID-19 (dated by TCRdb to about 2020). General notes on the study: The collaborator samples originated in the United States, Italy and Spain and spanned the acute and convalescent phases of COVID-19. The prospective study material was composed of cDNA or gDNA derived from T cells, B-cell-depleted T cells, or PBMCs. The dataset comprised deeply sampled blood TCRbeta repertoires from subjects exposed to, actively infected with, or recovered from COVID-19. A freely available public database, intended as a resource for researchers studying the immune response to SARS-CoV-2, is where the repertoires were released. The samples were drawn from two sources: the first 160 participants of the ongoing ImmuneRACE study, and 1,000 to 1,500 subjects contributed by 6 global collaborators. Sample metadata almost always included a de-identified subject ID, COVID-19 status, age in years and sex. Where available, HLA class I and class II types were taken from metadata supplied by the sample provider and were not determined by assay-based typing.

As to this clone: Its specific antigen is unknown. Nothing much larger sits one base from this clone, and base qualities are not available.

What the authors observed across the whole study: The amount of clinical and demographic metadata varied by source and participant and was provided uncurated.

TCRbeta CDR3 regions were amplified from genomic DNA using the immunoSEQ Assay, a bias-controlled multiplex PCR. From the authors' description of their analysis: The number of nucleated cells in each sample was estimated from the amplification of reference gene primers within the assay. To quantify the absolute abundance of each unique TCRbeta CDR3 rearrangement, sequence reads were collapsed and filtered. For each sample, productive Simpson clonality was calculated by taking the square root of Simpson's diversity index across productive rearrangements. TCRdb provides this immuneACCESS table in a form limited to in-frame rearrangements. Some clones are lacking; in checked studies, under half of them reflect an unresolved V gene, and why the rest are absent is not known. V and J calls and clone size are as listed in that table; D and trimming were resolved from the DNA. This sample holds around 160,000 clones; approximately 83% were observed only once. The ten largest clones capture 8% to 10% of the sample.

The collaborating institutions used their own protocols to collect whole blood in K2EDTA tubes. For TCRbeta analysis, collaborators shipped samples in one of three forms: frozen whole blood, isolated PBMCs, or DNA extracted from either of those sample types. The origin of this receptor is a man aged 55 to 70 with acute or convalescent COVID-19. The sequenced sample was peripheral blood.

The CDR3 region has the sequence CASSSIVGGNYGYTF. The DNA sequence is given as TGTGCCAGCAGCTCGATTGTTGGGGGGAACTATGGCTACACCTTC. The chain is encoded by TRBV5-6 joined to TRBJ1-2; the D gene is possibly TRBD1, with 5 bases matching. The junction carries 14 bases between V and J, which are trimmed by 3 bases and 2 bases respectively. CDR1 SGHDT and CDR2 YYEEEE are derived from the germline V gene. CDR3 length: 15 amino acids, cysteine to phenylalanine. The only DNA kept is the CDR3, 45 bases in frame from the first base. This CDR3, with the reference TRBV5-6 and TRBJ1-2 proteins standing in past its ends, gives the full variable domain DAGVTQSPTHLIKTRGQQVTLRCSPKSGHDTVSWYQQALGQGPQFIFQYYEEEERQRGNFPDRFSGHQFPNYSSELNVNALLLGDSALYLCASSSIVGGNYGYTFGSGTRLTVV.